This TCR beta chain was found in a study of Tregs in tolerant kidney transplant recipients. Thawed PBMCs were rested overnight at 37°C with around 200 IU/ml IL-2 before regulatory T cell sorting. Generated by immunoSEQ multiplex PCR, the TCRdb table keeps only in-frame clones and is missing some. This sample has roughly 46,000 clones, with less than 95% found just once. The germline CDR1 and CDR2 sequences are LNHDA and SQIVND (reference sequence). V was clipped by 3 bases and J by 1 base, with 15 bases between them. This CDR3 is 17 amino acids long. This sequence joins TRBV19 and TRBJ2-2; the D is unclear. Input material: Tregs from blood. The sequence came from a human donor in good health. The CDR3 sequence: CASSIPAELWNTGELFF. The CDR3 DNA reads TGTGCCAGTAGTATTCCGGCAGAGTTGTGGAACACCGGGGAGCTGTTTTTT.